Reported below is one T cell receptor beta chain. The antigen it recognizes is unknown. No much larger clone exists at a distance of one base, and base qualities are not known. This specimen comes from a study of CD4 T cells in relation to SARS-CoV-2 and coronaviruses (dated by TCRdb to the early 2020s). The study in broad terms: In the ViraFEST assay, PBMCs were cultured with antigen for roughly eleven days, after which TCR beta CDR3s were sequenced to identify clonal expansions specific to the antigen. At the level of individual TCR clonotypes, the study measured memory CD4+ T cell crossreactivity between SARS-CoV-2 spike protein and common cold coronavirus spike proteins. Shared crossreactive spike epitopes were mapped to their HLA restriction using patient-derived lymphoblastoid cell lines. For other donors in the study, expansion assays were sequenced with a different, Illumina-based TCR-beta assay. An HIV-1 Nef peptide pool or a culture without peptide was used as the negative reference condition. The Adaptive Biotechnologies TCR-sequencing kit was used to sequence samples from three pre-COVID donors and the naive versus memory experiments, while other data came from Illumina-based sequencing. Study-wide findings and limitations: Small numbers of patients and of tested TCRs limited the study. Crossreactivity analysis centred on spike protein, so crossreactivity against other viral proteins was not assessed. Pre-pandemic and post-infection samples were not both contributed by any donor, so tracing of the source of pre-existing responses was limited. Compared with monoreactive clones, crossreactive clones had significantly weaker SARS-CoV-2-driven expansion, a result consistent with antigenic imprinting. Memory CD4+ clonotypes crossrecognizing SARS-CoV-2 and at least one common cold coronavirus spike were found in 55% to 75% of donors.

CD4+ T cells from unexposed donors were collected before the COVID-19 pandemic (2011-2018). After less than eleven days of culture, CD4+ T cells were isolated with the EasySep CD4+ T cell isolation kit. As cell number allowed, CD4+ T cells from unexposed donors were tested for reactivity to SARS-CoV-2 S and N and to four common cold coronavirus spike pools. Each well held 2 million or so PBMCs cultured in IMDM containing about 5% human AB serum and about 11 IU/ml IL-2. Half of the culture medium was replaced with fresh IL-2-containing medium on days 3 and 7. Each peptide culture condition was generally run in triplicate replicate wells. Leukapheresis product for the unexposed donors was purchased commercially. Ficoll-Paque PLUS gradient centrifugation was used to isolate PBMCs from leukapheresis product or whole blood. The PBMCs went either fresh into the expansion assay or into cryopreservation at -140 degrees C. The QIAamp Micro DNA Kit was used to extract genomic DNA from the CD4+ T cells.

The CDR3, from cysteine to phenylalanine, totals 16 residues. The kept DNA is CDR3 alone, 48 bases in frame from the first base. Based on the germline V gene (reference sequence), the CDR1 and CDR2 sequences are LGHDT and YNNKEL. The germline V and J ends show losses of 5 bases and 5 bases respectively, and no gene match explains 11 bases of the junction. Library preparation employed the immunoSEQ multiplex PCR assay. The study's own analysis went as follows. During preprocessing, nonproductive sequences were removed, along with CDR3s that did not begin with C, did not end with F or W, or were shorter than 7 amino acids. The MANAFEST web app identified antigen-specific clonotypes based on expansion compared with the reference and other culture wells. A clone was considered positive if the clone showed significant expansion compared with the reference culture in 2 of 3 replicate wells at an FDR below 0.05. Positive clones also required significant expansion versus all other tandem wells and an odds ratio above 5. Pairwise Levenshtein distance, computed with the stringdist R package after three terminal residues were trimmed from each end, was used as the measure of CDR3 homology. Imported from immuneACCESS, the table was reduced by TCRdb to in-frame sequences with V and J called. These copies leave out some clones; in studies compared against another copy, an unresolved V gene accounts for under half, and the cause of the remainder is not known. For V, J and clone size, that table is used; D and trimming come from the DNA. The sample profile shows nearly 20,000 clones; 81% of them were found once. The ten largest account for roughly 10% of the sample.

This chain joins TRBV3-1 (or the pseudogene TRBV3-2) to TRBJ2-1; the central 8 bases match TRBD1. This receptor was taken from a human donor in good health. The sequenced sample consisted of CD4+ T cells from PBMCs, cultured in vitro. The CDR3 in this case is CASSSYIRGRHNEQFF. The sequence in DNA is TGTGCCAGCAGCTCCTATATCAGGGGGCGTCACAATGAGCAGTTCTTC.